This T cell receptor (beta chain) came from a study of blood T cell repertoires in COVID-19. TCRdb's table, derived via immunoSEQ multiplex PCR, lists solely in-frame clones and lacks some. The table has approximately 82,000 clones, approximately 92% seen once. The sequencing input was peripheral blood. This sequence was found in a woman aged 55-69 years with active COVID-19.

Written as DNA, the CDR3 is TGTGCCTGGAGAACGAGGGGAGGGAACACTGAAGCTTTCTTT. Translated, it gives CAWRTRGGNTEAFF. The V gene is TRBV30, the J gene TRBJ1-1; D perhaps matches TRBD1 (5 bases). The V end was cut by 3 bases, the J end by 1 base, with 12 bases between. Germline loops: CDR1 GTSNPN, CDR2 SVGIG (reference sequence). This CDR3 contains 14 residues.